This T cell receptor beta chain was captured in a study of T-cell reconstitution after alpha-beta-depleted transplantation in children. Whole-study results and caveats: Newly generated T cells supplied most T-cell counts and diversity one year post-transplant. Where some patients showed high TCRbeta diversity at day 60, it came from recipient T cells and thymic progenitors that had survived. Reportedly, alpha-beta T cells present about two months post-transplant originated from several hundred expanded clones of graft origin.

There are 13 residues in the CDR3. This clonotype was counted between two and nine times. Antigen specificity is unknown. During its preparation, the TCRbeta library received unique molecular identifiers. TCRdb ran MiXCR on the PCR reads and lists one entry per CDR3 protein. The sample lists more than 200,000 distinct CDR3 sequences, over 20% occurring once. The sequence came from a girl aged 2-10 years with Fanconi anemia, due to receive a stem cell transplant. Sequenced material: PBMCs, taken before TCRalphabeta/CD19-depleted stem cell transplant. The chain couples TRBV21-1 to TRBJ2-7. TRBV21-1 is tagged as a pseudogene. CDR3: CASSILGAYEQYF. CDR3 nucleotide sequence: TGTGCCAGCAGCATCCTGGGAGCTTACGAGCAGTACTTC.